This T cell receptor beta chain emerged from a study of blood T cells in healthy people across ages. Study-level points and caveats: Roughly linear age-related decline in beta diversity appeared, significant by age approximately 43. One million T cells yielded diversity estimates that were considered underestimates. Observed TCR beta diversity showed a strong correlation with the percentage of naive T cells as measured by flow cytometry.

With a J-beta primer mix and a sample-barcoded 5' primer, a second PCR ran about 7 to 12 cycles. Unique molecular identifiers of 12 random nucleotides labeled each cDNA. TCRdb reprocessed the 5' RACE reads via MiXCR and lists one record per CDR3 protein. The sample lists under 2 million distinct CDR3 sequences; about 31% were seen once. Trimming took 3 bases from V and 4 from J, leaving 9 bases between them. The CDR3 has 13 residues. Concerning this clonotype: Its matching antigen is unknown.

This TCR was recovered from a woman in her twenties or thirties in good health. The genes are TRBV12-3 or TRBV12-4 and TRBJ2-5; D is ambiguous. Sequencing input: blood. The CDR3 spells CASSLQAVETQYF. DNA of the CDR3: TGTGCCAGCAGTTTGCAGGCTGTAGAGACCCAGTACTTC.